The 8 T cell receptor beta chains below were found in one sample sequenced in a study of molecular identifiers for immune sequencing clone quantification. From the PCR reads, TCRdb called clonotypes with MiXCR, one entry per CDR3 protein. The sample carries 460,000 or so distinct CDR3 sequences, about a fifth recorded once. Sequencing was carried out using naive CD8+ T cells from blood, with Jurkat cell RNA spiked in. Subset given: FACS-sorted CD8+CD4-CCR7+CD45RA+ naive T cells. These receptor sequences come from a human donor in good health. Some libraries in this study had Jurkat cell RNA spiked in.

The V gene is TRBV27, the J gene TRBJ2-7; D remains unclear. The CDR3 is 15 residues long. Deletions cut 0 bases from V and 2 bases from J, with 11 bases between. Germline CDR1 reads MNHEY; CDR2 reads SMNVEV (reference sequence). CDR3 in amino acids: CASSLSTGSAYEQYF. The DNA of the CDR3 is TGTGCCAGCAGTTTATCGACCGGGTCTGCCTACGAGCAGTACTTC.

This clonotype has more than one count but fewer than ten. This chain joins TRBV7-9 and TRBJ2-3; D is ambiguous. The CDR3 runs to 14 residues. V gave up 8 bases and J gave up 4 bases, with 16 bases separating them. Germline loops: CDR1 SEHNR, CDR2 FQNEAQ (reference sequence). This CDR3 is CASGHGLVADTQYF. CDR3 sequence (DNA): TGTGCCAGCGGCCATGGGCTGGTTGCAGATACGCAGTATTTT.

In regard to this clonotype: A much bigger clone sits one base away, suggesting this may be a read error. This chain uses TRBV14 with TRBJ2-2, with 10 bases aligning to TRBD1. The germline V gene has CDR1 SGHDN and CDR2 FVKESK. The CDR3 runs 15 residues. Here the CDR3 DNA reads TGTGCCGGCAGCCTGGGACAGGGGAACGCCGGGGAGCTGTTTTTT. It yields the protein CAGSLGQGNAGELFF.

The V gene is TRBV27, the J gene TRBJ2-7; 8 bases map to TRBD1. V lost 3 bases and J lost 4; bases outside the gene matches: 11. Germline V CDR1 and CDR2: MNHEY, SMNVEV (reference sequence). This CDR3 region has 16 residues. The CDR3 reads CASSLGQGAMIYEQYF. The CDR3 nucleotides are TGTGCCAGCAGTTTGGGCCAGGGGGCCATGATTTACGAGCAGTACTTC.

This clonotype was observed a handful of times. The chain links TRBV7-2 to TRBJ2-7, with 12 bases identical to TRBD2. This CDR3 has 15 amino acids. Germline V gene sequence: CDR1 SGHTA, CDR2 FQGNSA. The V gene end was trimmed by 5 bases and the J gene end by 4 bases; junction bases not matched to a gene: 6. CDR3 loop: CASSEGLAGLYEQYF. CDR3 DNA: TGTGCCAGCAGCGAAGGACTAGCGGGACTGTACGAGCAGTACTTC.

This clonotype turned up a few times. The rearrangement links TRBV28 to TRBJ2-7, with D possibly being TRBD1 (6 bases). Trimming took off 7 bases at V and 5 bases at J, with 15 bases between the two ends. Germline assignment: CDR1 MDHEN and CDR2 SYDVKM. The CDR3 totals 13 residues. For the CDR3, the DNA is TGTGCCAGCAAAAAGCCAGGGGCCCACGAGCAGTACTTC. The encoded protein is CASKKPGAHEQYF. The whole variable domain, filled in from reference TRBV28 and TRBJ2-7, reads DVKVTQSSRYLVKRTGEKVFLECVQDMDHENMFWYRQDPGLGLRLIYFSYDVKMKEKGDIPEGYSVSREKKERFSLILESASTNQTSMYLCASKKPGAHEQYFGPGTRLTVT.

V is TRBV4-1 and J is TRBJ2-7; TRBD2 agrees at 11 bases. V trimming: 2 bases; J trimming: 2 bases; junction bases outside the gene matches: 2. Germline-derived CDR1 and CDR2 are MGHRA and YSYEKL. There are 15 residues in the CDR3. The CDR3 sequence is CASSQRLAGPYEQYF. DNA of the CDR3: TGCGCCAGCAGCCAACGACTAGCGGGGCCCTACGAGCAGTACTTC.

This clonotype has at least ten counts. This chain connects TRBV7-2 to TRBJ2-3; the match to TRBD2 covers 9 bases. The CDR3 totals 15 residues. The V gene end was trimmed by 4 bases and the J gene end by 3 bases; junction bases not matched to a gene: 5. Germline loops: CDR1 SGHTA, CDR2 FQGNSA. CDR3: CASSSIAGVTDTQYF. The CDR3 coding sequence is TGTGCCAGCAGCTCCATAGCGGGAGTGACAGATACGCAGTATTTT.